The rows below give T cell receptor beta chains drawn from one sample of a study of OX40 agonist ivuxolimab in advanced cancers. Sequencing was performed with immunoSEQ multiplex PCR; in TCRdb, only in-frame clones are kept and a portion is missing. The table shows 95,000 to 100,000 clones, with roughly 80% occurring only once. The sample here was CD4+ or CD8+ T cells sorted from blood, taken in a trial of the OX40 agonist ivuxolimab. These receptor sequences come from an adult with an advanced solid tumor such as melanoma, head and neck, liver or kidney cancer. Both conserved end residues are trimmed from each CDR3.

CDR3 | V
ASSIQGPAPGYT | TRBV19
SVSGSSETQY | TRBV29-1
AIRPTGAGNTEAF | TRBV10-3
ASSQIGLGTDTQY | TRBV4-1
ASLRGPEAF | TRBV19
ASRWTSGPQETQY | TRBV7-2
AISGWREGHPSTDTQY | TRBV10-3
ASGLTSGSYNEQF | TRBV19
ASTTGMGEEQY | TRBV19
ASSLTGRGTDTQY | TRBV7-3
ASSIQPVGSYGYT | TRBV19
ASSLVVGGYT | TRBV6-6
ASSLYLAGGRRELF | TRBV5-4
ASSALPGAGGFYEQY | TRBV14
ASSVGADYEQY | TRBV9
ASSDYGRPNEKLF | TRBV4-1
ASRTGTGYGYT | TRBV2
ASSLGRTDQPQH | TRBV18
AWTPGQTTNEKLF | TRBV30
ASSQPQGTLETQY | TRBV14
ASSDFRGSYNSPLH | TRBV5-1
AWSVASHRAEAF | TRBV30
ASSYGLTEDYGYT | TRBV5-4
ASSLGSQGRTGELF | TRBV11-2
ASSQSGGPPSTDTQY | TRBV23-1
ASSILAGAVGEQY | TRBV19
ASRFQETQY | TRBV10-2
ASSPPRYT | TRBV27
ASRALAGAYEQY | TRBV19
ATSRDQAASEDTQY | TRBV15
ASSIAQGPNEQY | TRBV19
ASSQGQMNTEAF | TRBV18
ASSLELAGSNEQF | TRBV7-2
ASSVAPQGAADEQY | TRBV9
ASSVGEGRRGENEQY | TRBV9
AIGDNYNEQF | TRBV10-3
ASSYDGELF | TRBV6-6
ASSLLGGPTDTQY | TRBV7-3
ASSLAVRNEQF | TRBV5-1
ASSQENSFYGYT | TRBV4-3
AWSTGGGNYNEQF | TRBV30
ASSLARGLADYNEQF | TRBV7-9
ASSLELRQF | TRBV5-6
ASSLYRANTEAF | TRBV4-2
ASSLPLGQGGYGYT | TRBV5-1
ATRPGGFSTDTQY | TRBV15